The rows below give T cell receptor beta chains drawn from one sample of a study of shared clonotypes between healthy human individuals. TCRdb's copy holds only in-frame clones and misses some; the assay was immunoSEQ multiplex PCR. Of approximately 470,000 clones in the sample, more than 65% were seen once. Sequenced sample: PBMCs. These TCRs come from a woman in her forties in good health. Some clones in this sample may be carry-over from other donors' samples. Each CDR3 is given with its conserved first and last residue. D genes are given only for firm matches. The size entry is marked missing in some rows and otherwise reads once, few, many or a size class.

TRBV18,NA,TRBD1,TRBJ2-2,TGTGCCAGCTCGCAAGACAGGGGAGACACCGGGGAGCTGTTTTTT,CASSQDRGDTGELFF
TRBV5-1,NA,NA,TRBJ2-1,TGCGCCAGCAGCTTGGGATATCCTAGCTCCTACAATGAGCAGTTCTTC,CASSLGYPSSYNEQFF
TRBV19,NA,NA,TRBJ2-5,TGTGCCAGTACTTCACAGCAGGCTAGCTTGGAGACCCAGTACTTC,CASTSQQASLETQYF
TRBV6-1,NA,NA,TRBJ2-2,TGTGCCAGCACCGAAAGGGTGGGGGACTTCGGGGAGCTGTTTTTT,CASTERVGDFGELFF
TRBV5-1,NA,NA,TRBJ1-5,TGCGCCAGCAGCTTGGATGGGAGTCAGCCCCAGCATTTT,CASSLDGSQPQHF
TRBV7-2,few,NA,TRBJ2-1,TGTGCCAGCAGCTTAGCGGGCAGGGCAGAAAATGAGCAGTTCTTC,CASSLAGRAENEQFF
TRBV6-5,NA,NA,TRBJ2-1,TGTGCCAGCAGTTACGGGGTTAGCGAACCATCGGATGAGCAGTTCTTC,CASSYGVSEPSDEQFF
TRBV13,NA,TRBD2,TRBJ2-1,TGTGCCAGCAGCTTACAGTCTAGCGGATCAGTTGGCTCCTACAATGAGCAGTTCTTC,CASSLQSSGSVGSYNEQFF
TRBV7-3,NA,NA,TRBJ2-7,TGTGCCAGCAGCCTAGATGGGGGGCGCGAGCAGTACTTC,CASSLDGGREQYF
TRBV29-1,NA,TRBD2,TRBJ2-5,TGCAGCGTTGAATCCCTTACTAGCGGGAGGGCCCAAGAGACCCAGTACTTC,CSVESLTSGRAQETQYF
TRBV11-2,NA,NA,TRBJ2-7,TGTGCCAGCACCTCCAAGGGGGAACACGAGCAGTACTTC,CASTSKGEHEQYF
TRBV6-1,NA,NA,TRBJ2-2,TGTGCCAGCAGTGGTGGAAACACCGGGGAGCTGTTTTTT,CASSGGNTGELFF
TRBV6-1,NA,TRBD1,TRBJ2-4,TGTGCCAGCAGTGGAAACAGGGGAAACATTCAGTACTTC,CASSGNRGNIQYF
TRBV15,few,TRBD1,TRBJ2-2,TGTGCCACCAGCAGGGACGACAGGGAGACCGGGGAGCTGTTTTTT,CATSRDDRETGELFF
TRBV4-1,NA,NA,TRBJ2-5,TGCGCCAGCAGCCAAGGCGTCTACCAAGAGACCCAGTACTTC,CASSQGVYQETQYF
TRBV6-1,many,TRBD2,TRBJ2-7,TGTGCCACCCCCGGGACTAGCGCCTCCTACGAGCAGTACTTC,CATPGTSASYEQYF
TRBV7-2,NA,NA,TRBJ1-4,TGTGCCAGCAGCTTAAGGTTGGGGGAAAAACTGTTTTTT,CASSLRLGEKLFF
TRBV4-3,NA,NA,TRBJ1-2,TGCGCCAGCAGCCAAGGCGAGAGTTTCAGCTATGGCTACACCTTC,CASSQGESFSYGYTF
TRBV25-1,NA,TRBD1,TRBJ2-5,TGTGCCAGCAGTGATAAGGGGGCGGGAGAGACCCAGTACTTC,CASSDKGAGETQYF
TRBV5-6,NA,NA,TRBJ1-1,TGTGCCAGCAGCTTGGGGGACAACAGGCGCACTGAAGCTTTCTTT,CASSLGDNRRTEAFF
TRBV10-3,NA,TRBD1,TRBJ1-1,TGTGCCATCAGAGGGGACAGGGGCGAGAACACTGAAGCTTTCTTT,CAIRGDRGENTEAFF
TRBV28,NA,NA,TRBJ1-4,TGTGCCAGCAGTTTCAGTGGAGTAGGGGAAAAACTGTTTTTT,CASSFSGVGEKLFF
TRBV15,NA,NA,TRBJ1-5,TGTGCCACCAGCCCCCGAGTCCTCAATGGGCAGCCCCAGCATTTT,CATSPRVLNGQPQHF
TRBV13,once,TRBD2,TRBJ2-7,TGTGCCAGCAGCCACAGCCGGCTAGCGGGAGCCGAGCAGTACTTC,CASSHSRLAGAEQYF
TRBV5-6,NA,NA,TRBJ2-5,TGTGCCAGCACCCTGGGGGGCCAAGAGACCCAGTACTTC,CASTLGGQETQYF
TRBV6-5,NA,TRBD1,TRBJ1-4,TGTGCCAGCAGTCCGGGGGGACAGGGCGTGTTTTTT,CASSPGGQGVFF
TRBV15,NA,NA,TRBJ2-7,TGTGCCACCAGCAGAGTGGCGGGGACCTACGAGCAGTACTTC,CATSRVAGTYEQYF
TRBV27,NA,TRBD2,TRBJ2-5,TGTGCCAGTTCTCCTTTGACTAGCGGGTCGGTCAAGACCCAGTACTTC,CASSPLTSGSVKTQYF
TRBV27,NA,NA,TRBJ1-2,TGTGCCAGCAGCCTACGGAACGTGGGGCAGGGTGGCTACACCTTC,CASSLRNVGQGGYTF